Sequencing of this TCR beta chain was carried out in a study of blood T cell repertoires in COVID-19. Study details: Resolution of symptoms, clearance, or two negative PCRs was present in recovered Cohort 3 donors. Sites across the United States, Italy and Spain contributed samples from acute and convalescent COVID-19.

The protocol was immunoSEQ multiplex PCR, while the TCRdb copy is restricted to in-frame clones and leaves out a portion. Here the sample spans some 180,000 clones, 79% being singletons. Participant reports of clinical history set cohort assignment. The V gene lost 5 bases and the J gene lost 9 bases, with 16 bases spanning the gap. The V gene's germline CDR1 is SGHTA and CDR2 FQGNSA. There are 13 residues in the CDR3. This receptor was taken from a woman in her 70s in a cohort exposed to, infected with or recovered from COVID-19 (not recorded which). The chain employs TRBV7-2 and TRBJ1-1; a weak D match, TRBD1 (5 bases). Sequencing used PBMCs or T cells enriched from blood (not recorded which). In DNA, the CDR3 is TGTGCCAGCAGCCCAGGGCCGGACGGCAAAGCTTTCTTT. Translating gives CASSPGPDGKAFF.